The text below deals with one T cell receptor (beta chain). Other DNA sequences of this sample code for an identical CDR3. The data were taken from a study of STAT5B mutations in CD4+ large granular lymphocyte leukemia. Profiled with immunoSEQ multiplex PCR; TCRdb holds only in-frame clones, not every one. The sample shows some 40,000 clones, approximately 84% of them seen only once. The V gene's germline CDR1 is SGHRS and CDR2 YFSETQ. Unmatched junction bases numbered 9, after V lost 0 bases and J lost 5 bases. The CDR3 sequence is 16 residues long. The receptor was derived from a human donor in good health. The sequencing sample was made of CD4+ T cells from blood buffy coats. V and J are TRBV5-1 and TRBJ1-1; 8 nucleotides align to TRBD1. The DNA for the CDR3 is TGCGCCAGCAGCTTGGATCCTCAGGGGGCTGGGACTGAAGCTTTCTTT. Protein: CASSLDPQGAGTEAFF. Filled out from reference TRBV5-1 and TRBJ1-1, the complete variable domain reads KAGVTQTPRYLIKTRGQQVTLSCSPISGHRSVSWYQQTPGQGLQFLFEYFSETQRNKGNFPGRFSGRQFSNSRSEMNVSTLELGDSALYLCASSLDPQGAGTEAFFGQGTRLTVV.